The 23 T cell receptor beta chains presented below share a single source sample, sequenced in a study of tumor-infiltrating lymphocytes in primary liver carcinoma. Using a constant-region primer together with ProtoScript II reverse transcriptase, TCR beta cDNA was made from about 500 ng of total RNA. Libraries for TCR beta were built through three nested multiplex PCR rounds, which together made up a slightly modified ARM-PCR procedure. With TRBV1-TRBV30 forward primers and a C-beta reverse primer, the first two PCR rounds were run for 10 cycles each. One entry per CDR3 protein results from TCRdb running MiXCR on the multiplex PCR reads. The table lists 180,000 or so distinct CDR3 sequences, roughly 60% of them singletons. The researchers obtained blood RNA from unsorted whole blood and also extracted germline DNA. Sequences were obtained from peripheral blood. The receptors originated from a man aged 35-49 years with primary liver carcinoma and hepatitis B virus infection.

The chain links TRBV12-3 or TRBV12-4 to TRBJ2-2; TRBD2 is a possible D gene (5 bases). The ends were cut back, 7 bases at V and 3 bases at J, with 18 bases in the middle. This CDR3 is 16 amino acids long. CDR3 amino acids: CASTVPGFLYTGELFF. The CDR3, as DNA: TGTGCCAGCACTGTACCGGGATTCCTTTACACCGGGGAGCTGTTTTTT.

This clonotype was detected only a few times. This chain joins TRBV6-1 and TRBJ1-1; D uncertain. This CDR3 is built from 16 residues. Germline CDR1 reads MNHNS; CDR2 reads SASEGT. Trimming took off 8 bases at V and 5 bases at J, with 24 bases between the two ends. DNA for the CDR3: TGTGCCAGCCACCTAACCCTTACGACCCGGGGAACTGAAGCTTTCTTT. The encoded protein is CASHLTLTTRGTEAFF.

About this clonotype itself: At one boundary the junction diverges from the germline segment, which might be a read error. The CDR3 is CASNSLDRMGYIQYF. The CDR3 DNA reads as TGTGCCAGCAACAGTCTTGACAGGATGGGTTACATCCAGTACTTC. This chain joins TRBV11-2 and TRBJ2-4, with D maybe TRBD1 (6 bases). The germline V gene encodes CDR1 SGHAT and CDR2 FQNNGV. The CDR3 totals 15 residues.

Concerning this clonotype itself: The germline gene is not matched at one end of the junction; a read error may be the cause. V usage is TRBV6-2 or TRBV6-3 and J usage is TRBJ2-5, with a possible D match to TRBD2 (5 bases). This CDR3 has 15 amino acids. Germline CDR1 reads MNHEY; CDR2 reads SVGEGT. In DNA, the CDR3 is TGTGCCAGCAGCGGAGGACCGCCCGTGCAAGAGACCCAGTATTTC. Translated: CASSGGPPVQETQYF.

In its sample, this clonotype was seen a few times. The chain links TRBV29-1 to TRBJ2-1; maybe TRBD1 (5 bases). The V gene lost 4 bases and the J gene lost 5 bases, with 15 bases spanning the gap. The germline V gene has CDR1 SQVTM and CDR2 ANQGSEA. The CDR3 runs 14 residues. Here the CDR3 DNA reads TGCAGCGTTGCCTACCCGGACACCAACAATGAGCAGTTCTTC. This codes for CSVAYPDTNNEQFF.

This sequence joins TRBV11-2 and TRBJ2-1; 9 nucleotides line up with TRBD2. The CDR3 spans 11 residues. Germline V gene data show CDR1 as SGHAT and CDR2 as FQNNGV. Trimming took 8 bases from V and 15 from J; bases not matched to a gene: 8. The CDR3 is CASLYSGSPFF. CDR3 bases: TGTGCCAGCCTTTATAGCGGGAGCCCGTTCTTC. Using reference TRBV11-2 and TRBJ2-1 for the parts outside the CDR3, the full variable domain is EAGVAQSPRYKIIEKRQSVAFWCNPISGHATLYWYQQILGQGPKLLIQFQNNGVVDDSQLPKDRFSAERLKGVDSTLKIQPAKLEDSAVYLCASLYSGSPFFGPGTRLTVL.

Ten or more counts support this clonotype. The chain uses TRBV11-2 and TRBJ1-6, with unresolved D. Germline V gene data show CDR1 as SGHAT and CDR2 as FQNNGV. The CDR3 loop spans 14 amino acids. The ends were cut back, 7 bases at V and 6 bases at J, with 13 bases in the middle. CDR3 coding DNA: TGTGCCAGCACTCTGGAAAGGATTAATTCACCCCTCCACTTT. This encodes CASTLERINSPLHF.

There are a few counts of this clonotype. The chain carries TRBV14 and TRBJ2-2; no clear D gene. The CDR3 extends over 15 amino acids. Germline-derived CDR1 and CDR2 are SGHDN and FVKESK. V lost 2 bases and J 4 bases, leaving 11 bases between the germline ends. Written as DNA, the CDR3 is TGTGCCAGCAGCCAACGGAAAGGTTCCACCGGGGAGCTGTTTTTT. It yields the protein CASSQRKGSTGELFF.

Concerning this clonotype itself: At one end the junction does not follow the germline gene, possibly because of a read error. J is TRBJ2-2 and V is TRBV5-4; D possibly uses TRBD1 or TRBD2 (5 bases each). Germline V gene lookup returns CDR1 SGHNT and CDR2 YYREEE (reference sequence). The CDR3 length is 14 residues. The CDR3 reads CASSFPGGTWELFF. Written as DNA, the CDR3 is TGTGCCAGTAGCTTCCCTGGGGGAACCTGGGAGCTGTTTTTT.

This sequence joins TRBV12-3 or TRBV12-4 and TRBJ1-2; tentatively, D is TRBD1 (5 bases). The CDR3 contains 14 residues. V lost 5 bases to trimming and J lost 8 bases, with 18 bases between them. CDR3 in amino acids: CASSRWGDRNGYTF. The CDR3 DNA is TGTGCCAGCAGTCGTTGGGGGGATAGGAACGGCTACACCTTC.

J is TRBJ1-1 and V is TRBV6-5; TRBD1 is a possible D gene (6 bases). Germline CDR1 is MNHEY and CDR2 is SVGAGI. V lost 2 bases and J 4 bases, leaving 14 bases between the germline ends. This CDR3 has 15 amino acids. The CDR3 region has the DNA TGTGCCAGCAGTTACGGGGCAGGGGCAGGCACTGAAGCTTTCTTT. As protein: CASSYGAGAGTEAFF.

Many counts were recorded for this clonotype. The chain has TRBV11-3 and TRBJ2-1, with 11 bases identical to TRBD2. This CDR3 region has 16 residues. The germline V gene has CDR1 SGHNT and CDR2 YENEEA. With 3 bases clipped from V and 4 bases from J, the junction kept 5 bases outside the gene matches. CDR3 sequence: CASSFRTSGPYNEQFF. DNA for the CDR3: TGTGCCAGCAGCTTTCGGACTAGCGGGCCGTACAATGAGCAGTTCTTC.

About this clonotype itself: A much larger clone lies one base from this, so it may be a read error. This rearrangement joins TRBV7-8 to TRBJ2-1; D may correspond to TRBD1 or TRBD2 (5 bases each). The CDR3 consists of 15 residues. CDR1 and CDR2 (germline): SGHVS, FQNEAQ. Here the CDR3 DNA reads TGTGCCAGCTTCTATCACCCCGGGGCCTACAATAAGCAGTTCTTC. Its translation is CASFYHPGAYNKQFF.

Comments on this clonotype: A read error is possible here, since a much larger clone lies one base away. The J gene is TRBJ2-7, the V gene TRBV6-5; D ambiguous. From germline, CDR1 is MNHEY and CDR2 SVGAGI. V was trimmed by 4 bases and J by 9 bases, leaving 13 bases between them. The CDR3 extends over 12 amino acids. The DNA for the CDR3 is TGTGCCAGCAGTTCCTTCCCGGACGTGCAGTACTTC. Translating it yields CASSSFPDVQYF.

The chain combines TRBV28 with TRBJ1-4; D unresolved. Trimming stripped 7 bases from V and 4 bases from J, with 10 bases between. The germline gives CDR1 MDHEN, CDR2 SYDVKM. The CDR3 consists of 13 residues. CDR3 in amino acids: CASNGSGNEKLFF. The CDR3 DNA reads TGTGCCAGCAATGGGAGTGGTAATGAAAAACTGTTTTTT.

This clonotype was seen a handful of times. The gene calls are TRBV6-5 and TRBJ2-1; 9 bases align to TRBD1. Trimming took 7 bases from V and 5 from J; bases not matched to a gene: 6. The CDR3 contains 14 residues. From germline, CDR1 is MNHEY and CDR2 SVGAGI. In nucleotides, the CDR3 is TGTGCCAGCAAACCGGGACAGGGAAACAATGAGCAGTTCTTC. Amino acid sequence: CASKPGQGNNEQFF.

This clonotype has only a few counts. The genes are TRBV6-5 and TRBJ1-2; D perhaps matches TRBD1 (6 bases). The V gene's germline CDR1 is MNHEY and CDR2 SVGAGI. V was cut by 8 bases and J by 1 base, with 11 bases left in between. The CDR3 is made up of 13 amino acids. The CDR3 DNA reads as TGTGCCAGCCGGGACACACTTAACTATGGCTACACCTTC. This sequence encodes CASRDTLNYGYTF.

This clonotype was recorded many times. The CDR3 reads CASSLTGSNEQYF. CDR3 DNA: TGTGCCAGCAGCTTAACAGGGTCGAACGAGCAGTACTTC. The rearrangement links TRBV11-2 to TRBJ2-7; weak D call: TRBD1 (6 bases). Germline CDR1 SGHAT, CDR2 FQNNGV. CDR3 size: 13 residues. Trimming shortened V by 2 bases and J by 5 bases, and 10 bases separated the two germline ends.

This clonotype was counted at least ten times. The DNA of the CDR3 is TGTGCCAGCAGCTTAGATCCGGCTAGCGCCCGGATGGGCACCGGGGAGCTGTTTTTT. Its translation is CASSLDPASARMGTGELFF. This rearrangement joins TRBV11-2 to TRBJ2-2; tentatively, D is TRBD2 (6 bases). Germline V gene sequence: CDR1 SGHAT, CDR2 FQNNGV. V was shortened by 0 bases and J by 4 bases, with 21 bases between the two germline ends. This CDR3 contains 19 residues.

A single count supports this clonotype. J is TRBJ2-1 and V is TRBV28, with D unclear. This CDR3 is 13 amino acids long. The germline V gene has CDR1 MDHEN and CDR2 SYDVKM. The V gene lost 3 bases and the J gene lost 5 bases, with 8 bases spanning the gap. For the CDR3, the DNA is TGTGCCAGCAGTTTTGGGTTCGACAATGAGCAGTTCTTC. It translates to CASSFGFDNEQFF.

Comment on this clonotype: Germline and junction disagree at one end, which may indicate a read error. The chain has TRBV10-3 and TRBJ1-5; tentative D call: TRBD1 (6 bases). CDR1 is ENHRY, CDR2 SYGVKD, per germline. CDR3 length: 14 residues. CDR3 sequence (DNA): TGTGTCATCAGGGGCGTTAATAGCAATCAGCCCCAGCATTTT. Its protein is CVIRGVNSNQPQHF.

V gene TRBV6-1 combines with J gene TRBJ1-5; D is undetermined. The CDR3 is 13 amino acids. Germline lookup yields CDR1 MNHNS and CDR2 SASEGT. With 3 bases removed from V and 7 bases from J, the gap between germline ends came to 10 bases. CDR3 amino acids: CASSEVTGQPQHF. DNA for the CDR3: TGTGCCAGCAGTGAGGTTACTGGACAGCCCCAGCATTTT.

The chain employs TRBV2 and TRBJ2-5; tentatively, D is TRBD2 (5 bases). Germline CDR1 is SNHLY and CDR2 is FYNNEI. The CDR3 covers 14 residues. V gave up 6 bases and J gave up 6 bases, with 17 bases separating them. Here the CDR3 reads CASSVRERSKTQYF. The CDR3 DNA is TGTGCCAGCAGCGTGAGGGAGAGGAGCAAGACCCAGTACTTC.